What follows are 7 T cell receptor beta chains derived from one specimen sequenced in a study of blood T cells in healthy people across ages. Sample-barcoded 5' priming and a J-beta primer mix drove a second PCR of about 6 to 12 cycles. TCRdb ran MiXCR on the 5' RACE reads and lists one entry per CDR3 protein. The table has roughly 680,000 distinct CDR3 sequences, around 21% seen once. Sequencing used blood. The receptors come from a man between 70 and 80 years old in good health.

V gene TRBV12-3 or TRBV12-4 combines with J gene TRBJ2-7; D remains ambiguous. V dropped 7 bases and J dropped 4 bases, with 11 bases sitting between them. The CDR3 spans 12 residues. Here the CDR3 DNA reads TGTGCCAGCAAAGGGCCATTATACGAGCAGTACTTC. Its protein product is CASKGPLYEQYF.

This sequence joins TRBV7-9 and TRBJ2-1, with TRBD1 matching over 9 bases. The length of the CDR3 is 13 residues. With V trimmed by 4 bases and J by 8 bases, 3 bases remained unmatched. The germline gives CDR1 SEHNR, CDR2 FQNEAQ (reference sequence). CDR3 bases: TGTGCCAGCAGCTCGGGACAGGGAGATGAGCAGTTCTTC. The encoded protein is CASSSGQGDEQFF.

This clonotype was observed many times. The chain employs TRBV6-5 and TRBJ2-7, with a tentative D call TRBD1 (5 bases). Germline CDR1 reads MNHEY; CDR2 reads SVGAGI. The CDR3 consists of 11 residues. Trimming stripped 5 bases from V and 6 bases from J, with 8 bases between. CDR3 coding DNA: TGTGCCAGCAGTGAGACAGTCGAGCAGTACTTC. Translated: CASSETVEQYF.

This clonotype has at least ten counts. This chain links TRBV5-1 with TRBJ2-4, with D perhaps TRBD1 or TRBD2 (5 bases each). Trimming shortened V by 1 base and J by 2 bases, and 16 bases separated the two germline ends. Germline V gene sequence: CDR1 SGHRS, CDR2 YFSETQ. The CDR3 is made up of 17 amino acids. The CDR3 spells CASSLSGTGGTKNIQYF. The CDR3 region has the DNA TGCGCCAGCAGCTTGAGCGGAACAGGTGGTACCAAAAACATTCAGTACTTC.

This clonotype was seen at least ten times. V and J are TRBV12-3 or TRBV12-4 and TRBJ2-7; D is possibly TRBD1 (5 bases). Between the trimmed V and J ends, which lost 2 bases and 3 bases, there was a span of 14 bases. The CDR3 contains 15 residues. The CDR3 reads CASSLPPVQGYEQYF. The CDR3 nucleotides are TGTGCCAGCAGTTTACCCCCCGTTCAGGGCTACGAGCAGTACTTC.

This clonotype has only a few counts. The rearrangement uses TRBV18 and TRBJ2-5; TRBD1 agrees at 7 bases. CDR3 length: 16 amino acids. Germline assignment: CDR1 KGHSH and CDR2 LQKENI. With V trimmed by 1 base and J by 5 bases, 10 bases remained unmatched. For the CDR3, the DNA is TGTGCCAGCTCACCACGAGGCTTGGGACAGAAGGAGACCCAGTACTTC. This gives the protein CASSPRGLGQKETQYF.

The chain links TRBV11-2 to TRBJ2-2; the D is unclear. The CDR3 is 19 residues long. Germline assignment: CDR1 SGHAT and CDR2 FQNNGV. The germline V and J ends were trimmed by 2 bases and 1 base, with 20 bases remaining between them. This CDR3 reads CASSLLLFGRNKNTGELFF. For the CDR3, the DNA is TGTGCCAGCAGCTTATTATTATTCGGTCGAAATAAGAACACCGGGGAGCTGTTTTTT.